This TCR beta chain was recorded in a study of T cell repertoires in cytomegalovirus infection. Study as a whole: Use of recently identified HLA-C-restricted and well-studied HLA-B-restricted CMV epitopes was part of the study. Indications of both CMV infection and matching HLA type were provided by public TCR beta signatures.

TCRdb passed the reads through MiXCR, listing each CDR3 protein once. The repertoire holds about 700,000 distinct CDR3 sequences, around 30% seen once, with roughly 20% in the top ten. Whole-study results and caveats: Within the response measured ex vivo, HLA-C-restricted CMV-specific TCR beta clonotypes were dominant. Cumulative frequency of public TCR beta families picked out carriers of CMV plus the relevant HLA.

The table lists this clonotype with many counts. The antigen remains unidentified. The clonotype comes from a human donor in good health (CMV status not recorded). Some clones in this sample may be carry-over from other donors' samples. Material: cultured PBMCs, obtained from culture after CMV antigen stimulation.

For the CDR3, the DNA is TGTGCCAGCAGTCGACCACTAGCGGCCAGCTCCTACGAGCAGTACTTC. Its protein product is CASSRPLAASSYEQYF. The gene calls are TRBV7-8 and TRBJ2-7, with 8 positions matching TRBD2. From germline, CDR1 is SGHVS and CDR2 FQNEAQ. The J segment lost 0 bases and the V segment lost 6 bases, leaving 10 bases of the junction unmatched. The CDR3 is 16 amino acids.